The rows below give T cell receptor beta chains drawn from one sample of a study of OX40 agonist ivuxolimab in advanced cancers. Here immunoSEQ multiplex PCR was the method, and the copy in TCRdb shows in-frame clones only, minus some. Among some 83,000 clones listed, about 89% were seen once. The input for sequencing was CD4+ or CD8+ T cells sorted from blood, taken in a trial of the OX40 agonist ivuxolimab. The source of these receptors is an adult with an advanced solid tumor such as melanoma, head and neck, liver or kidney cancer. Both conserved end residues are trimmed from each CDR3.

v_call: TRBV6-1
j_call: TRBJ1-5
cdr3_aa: ASSEVGMGWQPQH

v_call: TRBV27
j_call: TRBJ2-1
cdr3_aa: ASVSSAGGNNEQF

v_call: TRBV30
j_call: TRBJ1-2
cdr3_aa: AWSVPHSGSYGYT

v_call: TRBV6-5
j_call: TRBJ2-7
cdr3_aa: ASSYSGQPGEQY

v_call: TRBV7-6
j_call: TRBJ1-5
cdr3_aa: ASSLEAASNQPQH

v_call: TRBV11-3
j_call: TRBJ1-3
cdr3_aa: ASSSRDVPGNTIY

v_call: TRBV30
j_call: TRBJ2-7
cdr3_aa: AWSGEQYPYEQY

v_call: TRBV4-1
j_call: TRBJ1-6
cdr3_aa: ASSQAPGSSGPLH

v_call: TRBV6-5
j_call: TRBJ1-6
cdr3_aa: ASSYNPGSSLH

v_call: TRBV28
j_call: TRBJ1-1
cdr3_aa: ASKFRGDTEAF

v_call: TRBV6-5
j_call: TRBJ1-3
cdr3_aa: ASSYYPRGPGNTIY

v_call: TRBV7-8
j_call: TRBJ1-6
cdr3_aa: ASSLLSGSGSSPLH

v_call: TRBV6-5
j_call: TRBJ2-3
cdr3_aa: ASSYSIAPDTQY

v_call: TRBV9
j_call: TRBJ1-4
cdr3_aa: ASSPRGGEKLF

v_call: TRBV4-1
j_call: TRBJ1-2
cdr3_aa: ASSPQQGERNGYT

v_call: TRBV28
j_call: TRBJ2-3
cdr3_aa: ASSSRILGLAETTDTQY

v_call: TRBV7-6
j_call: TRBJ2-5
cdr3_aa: ASRGEEETQY

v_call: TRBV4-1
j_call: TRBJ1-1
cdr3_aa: ASSQVGPIAF

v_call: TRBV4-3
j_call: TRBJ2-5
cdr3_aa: ASSPSGHPRETQY

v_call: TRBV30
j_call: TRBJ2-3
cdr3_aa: AWSVGTGKDTQY

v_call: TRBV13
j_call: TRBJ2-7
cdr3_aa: ASSLGSYEQY

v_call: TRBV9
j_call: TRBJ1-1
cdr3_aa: ASSVATEMNTEAF

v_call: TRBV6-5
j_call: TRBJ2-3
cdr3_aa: ASSYLSGTPDTQY

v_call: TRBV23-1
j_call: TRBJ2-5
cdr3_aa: ASSQSGDRGCKTQY

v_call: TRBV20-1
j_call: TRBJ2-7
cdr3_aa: SAGWGYEQY

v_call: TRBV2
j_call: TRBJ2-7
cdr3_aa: ASMDSPFDEQY

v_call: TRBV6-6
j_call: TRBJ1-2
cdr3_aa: ASSSSGGDGYT

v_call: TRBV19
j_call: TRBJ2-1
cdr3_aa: ASSSSGTYNEQF

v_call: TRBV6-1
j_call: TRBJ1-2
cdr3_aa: ASSGFTGEVYGYT

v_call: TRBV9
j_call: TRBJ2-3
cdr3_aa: ASSVAGSTDTQY

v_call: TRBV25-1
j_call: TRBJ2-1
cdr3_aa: ASSQGSRGEQF

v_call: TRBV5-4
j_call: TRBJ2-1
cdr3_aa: ASSSSLAYNEQF

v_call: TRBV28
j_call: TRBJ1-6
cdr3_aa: ASDQGGSPLH

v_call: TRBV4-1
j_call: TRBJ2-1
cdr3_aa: ASSQPGLAGDEQF

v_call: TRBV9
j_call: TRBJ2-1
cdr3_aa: ASSDRSYNEQF

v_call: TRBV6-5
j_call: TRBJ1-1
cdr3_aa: ASSYPGADYTEAF